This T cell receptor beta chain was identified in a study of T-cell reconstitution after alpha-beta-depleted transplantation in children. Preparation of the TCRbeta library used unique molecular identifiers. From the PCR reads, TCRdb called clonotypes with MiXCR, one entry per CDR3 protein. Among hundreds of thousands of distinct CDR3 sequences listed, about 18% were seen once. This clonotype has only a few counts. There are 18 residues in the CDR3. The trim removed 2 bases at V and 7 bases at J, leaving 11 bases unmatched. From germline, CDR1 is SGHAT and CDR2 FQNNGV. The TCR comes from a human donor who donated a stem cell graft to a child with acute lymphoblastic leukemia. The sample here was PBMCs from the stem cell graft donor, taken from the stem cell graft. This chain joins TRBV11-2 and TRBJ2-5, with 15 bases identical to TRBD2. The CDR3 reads CASSLFGLAGGPLGTQYF. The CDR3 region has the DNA TGTGCCAGCAGCTTATTCGGACTAGCGGGAGGGCCATTAGGGACCCAGTACTTC. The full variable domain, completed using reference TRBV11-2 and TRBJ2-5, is EAGVAQSPRYKIIEKRQSVAFWCNPISGHATLYWYQQILGQGPKLLIQFQNNGVVDDSQLPKDRFSAERLKGVDSTLKIQPAKLEDSAVYLCASSLFGLAGGPLGTQYFGPGTRLLVL.